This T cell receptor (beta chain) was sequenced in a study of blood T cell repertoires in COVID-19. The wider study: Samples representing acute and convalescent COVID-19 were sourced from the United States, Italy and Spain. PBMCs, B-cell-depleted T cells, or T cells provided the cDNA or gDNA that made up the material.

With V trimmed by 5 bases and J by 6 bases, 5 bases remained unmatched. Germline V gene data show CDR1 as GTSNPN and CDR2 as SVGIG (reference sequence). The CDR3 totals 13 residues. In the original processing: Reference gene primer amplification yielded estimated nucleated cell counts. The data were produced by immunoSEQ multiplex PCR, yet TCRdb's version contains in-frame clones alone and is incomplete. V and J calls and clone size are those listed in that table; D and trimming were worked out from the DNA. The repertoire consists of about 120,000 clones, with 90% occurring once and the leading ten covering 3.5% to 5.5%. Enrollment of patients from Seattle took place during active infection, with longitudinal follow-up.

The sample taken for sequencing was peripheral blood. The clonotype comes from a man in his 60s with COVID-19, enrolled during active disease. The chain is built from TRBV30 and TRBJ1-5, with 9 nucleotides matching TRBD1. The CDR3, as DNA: TGTGCCTGGTCACAGGGGGCGCGTCAGCCCCAGCATTTT. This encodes CAWSQGARQPQHF.